This TCR beta chain was sequenced in a study of T cell responses to AZD1222 COVID-19 vaccine. Method: immunoSEQ multiplex PCR; TCRdb's copy keeps in-frame clones and lacks some. The table shows roughly 100,000 clones, with 70% to 90% occurring only once. The V end was cut by 3 bases, the J end by 4 bases, with 19 bases between. The CDR3 length is 17 residues. CDR1 and CDR2 from the germline V gene are DFQATT and SNEGSKA (reference sequence). This rearrangement joins TRBV20-1 to TRBJ2-6; D may be TRBD1 (5 bases). This clonotype was sampled from an adult who received the AZD1222 COVID-19 vaccine. The specimen was peripheral blood, collected 28 days after the second AZD1222 dose. CDR3 residues: CSASIQGAVGGANVLTF. The CDR3 nucleotides are TGCAGTGCTAGTATCCAGGGTGCAGTGGGAGGGGCCAACGTCCTGACTTTC.